A selection of T cell receptor beta chains follows, all from one sample in a study of cytomegalovirus exposure and HLA in healthy donors. Method: immunoSEQ multiplex PCR; TCRdb's copy keeps in-frame clones and lacks some. Its table records some 110,000 clones. Sequenced sample: PBMCs. The receptors here all came from a man aged 40-50 years in good health and CMV-seropositive. Each CDR3 is given with its conserved first and last residue. The D gene is left open where the match is weak.

V: TRBV18
J: TRBJ2-7
D: NA
CDR3: CASSPTGFYEQYF
DNA: TGTGCCAGCTCACCGACAGGATTCTACGAGCAGTACTTC

V: TRBV4-2
J: TRBJ2-3
D: TRBD2
CDR3: CASSQDSGRASDTQYF
DNA: TGTGCCAGCAGCCAAGACAGCGGGAGGGCGTCAGATACGCAGTATTTT

V: TRBV5-4
J: TRBJ2-1
D: TRBD2
CDR3: CASSASGPYNEQFF
DNA: TGTGCCAGCAGCGCTAGCGGGCCCTACAATGAGCAGTTCTTC

V: TRBV4-2
J: TRBJ2-3
D: TRBD2
CDR3: CASTLAGYDTQYF
DNA: TGTGCCAGCACACTAGCGGGATACGATACGCAGTATTTT

V: TRBV5-1
J: TRBJ2-7
D: TRBD1
CDR3: CASSSDRTGGDEQYF
DNA: TGCGCCAGCAGCTCCGACCGGACAGGGGGAGACGAGCAGTACTTC

V: TRBV11-1
J: TRBJ2-7
D: NA
CDR3: CASSQLGSTYEQYF
DNA: TGTGCCAGCAGCCAACTAGGGAGCACCTACGAGCAGTACTTC

V: TRBV5-6
J: TRBJ1-2
D: NA
CDR3: CASNSIGPGLYGYTF
DNA: TGTGCCAGCAACAGTATCGGCCCAGGGCTCTATGGCTACACCTTC

V: TRBV4-2
J: TRBJ1-2
D: NA
CDR3: CASSQVGTNYGYTF
DNA: TGTGCCAGCAGCCAAGTCGGGACTAACTATGGCTACACCTTC

V: TRBV11-1
J: TRBJ2-2
D: TRBD2
CDR3: CASSLWTSGGTGELFF
DNA: TGTGCCAGCAGCCTGTGGACTAGCGGGGGGACCGGGGAGCTGTTTTTT

V: TRBV27
J: TRBJ2-7
D: TRBD2
CDR3: CASSLSAGGPYEQYF
DNA: TGTGCCAGCAGTTTAAGTGCGGGAGGCCCCTACGAGCAGTACTTC

V: TRBV7-9
J: TRBJ2-7
D: TRBD1
CDR3: CASSLAGTGRANEQYF
DNA: TGTGCCAGCAGCTTAGCGGGGACAGGGAGGGCCAACGAGCAGTACTTC

V: TRBV9
J: TRBJ2-7
D: TRBD2
CDR3: CASSVAGTSGTYEQYF
DNA: TGTGCCAGCAGCGTAGCGGGGACTAGCGGGACCTACGAGCAGTACTTC

V: TRBV11-2
J: TRBJ1-2
D: NA
CDR3: CASRPALTNYGYTF
DNA: TGTGCCAGCAGACCAGCGCTAACTAACTATGGCTACACCTTC

V: TRBV30
J: TRBJ2-7
D: TRBD2
CDR3: CAWSPLVQRDFSYEQYF
DNA: TGTGCCTGGAGTCCCCTGGTGCAGCGGGATTTCTCCTACGAGCAGTACTTC

V: TRBV27
J: TRBJ2-7
D: TRBD1
CDR3: CASSYWTGGEQYF
DNA: TGTGCCAGCAGTTATTGGACAGGGGGCGAGCAGTACTTC

V: TRBV18
J: TRBJ2-7
D: TRBD2
CDR3: CASSRTSGGEEQYF
DNA: TGTGCCAGCTCACGGACTAGCGGGGGCGAGGAGCAGTACTTC

V: TRBV28
J: TRBJ1-4
D: TRBD1
CDR3: CASKAGTGWGNEKLFF
DNA: TGTGCCAGCAAAGCCGGGACAGGTTGGGGTAATGAAAAACTGTTTTTT

V: TRBV11-2
J: TRBJ1-3
D: NA
CDR3: CASSSTDSSGNTIYF
DNA: TGTGCCAGCAGCTCGACAGATTCCTCTGGAAACACCATATATTTT

V: TRBV7-3
J: TRBJ2-3
D: NA
CDR3: CASSFGGGKPTDTQYF
DNA: TGTGCCAGCAGCTTTGGGGGGGGCAAACCCACAGATACGCAGTATTTT

V: TRBV28
J: TRBJ1-3
D: NA
CDR3: CASSLWAGRNTIYF
DNA: TGTGCCAGCAGTTTATGGGCAGGGAGAAACACCATATATTTT

V: TRBV28
J: TRBJ1-5
D: TRBD1
CDR3: CASSKRQGGSNQPQHF
DNA: TGTGCCAGCAGTAAAAGACAGGGGGGTAGCAATCAGCCCCAGCATTTT

V: TRBV28
J: TRBJ1-5
D: NA
CDR3: CASSLSPGLGAMDQPQHF
DNA: TGTGCCAGCAGTTTATCCCCGGGCCTGGGGGCTATGGATCAGCCCCAGCATTTT

V: TRBV5-6
J: TRBJ1-1
D: NA
CDR3: CASSLAHINTEAFF
DNA: TGTGCCAGCAGCTTGGCACATATTAATACTGAAGCTTTCTTT

V: TRBV18
J: TRBJ2-7
D: NA
CDR3: CASSPRQGYEQYF
DNA: TGTGCCAGCTCACCGAGGCAGGGATACGAGCAGTACTTC

V: TRBV6-5
J: TRBJ2-7
D: TRBD2
CDR3: CASSYSTSGLSYEQYF
DNA: TGTGCCAGCAGTTACTCGACTAGCGGGCTCTCCTACGAGCAGTACTTC

V: TRBV6-1
J: TRBJ2-7
D: NA
CDR3: CASSEGTYEQYF
DNA: TGTGCCAGCAGTGAAGGTACTTACGAGCAGTACTTC

V: TRBV11-2
J: TRBJ2-7
D: TRBD2
CDR3: CASSPLRLAGYEQYF
DNA: TGTGCCAGCAGCCCCCTAAGGCTAGCGGGATACGAGCAGTACTTC

V: TRBV18
J: TRBJ1-2
D: NA
CDR3: CASSPSQAAVNYGYTF
DNA: TGTGCCAGCTCACCCTCCCAGGCAGCCGTTAACTATGGCTACACCTTC

V: TRBV28
J: TRBJ1-6
D: NA
CDR3: CASSPLGPSPLHF
DNA: TGTGCCAGCAGTCCCCTAGGCCCCTCACCCCTCCACTTT

V: TRBV28
J: TRBJ1-1
D: NA
CDR3: CASSLSTWGAEAFF
DNA: TGTGCCAGCAGTTTATCCACGTGGGGGGCTGAAGCTTTCTTT

V: TRBV18
J: TRBJ1-1
D: TRBD1
CDR3: CASSLLTGLNTEAFF
DNA: TGTGCCAGCTCACTCCTGACAGGGCTGAACACTGAAGCTTTCTTT

V: TRBV9
J: TRBJ2-3
D: TRBD2
CDR3: CASSARLAGSTDTQYF
DNA: TGTGCCAGCAGCGCGAGACTAGCGGGGAGCACAGATACGCAGTATTTT

V: TRBV9
J: TRBJ2-2
D: TRBD2
CDR3: CASSPLAGGPGGELFF
DNA: TGTGCCAGCAGCCCACTAGCGGGAGGGCCCGGCGGGGAGCTGTTTTTT

V: TRBV7-6
J: TRBJ2-2
D: TRBD1
CDR3: CASSLGQGAGELFF
DNA: TGTGCCAGCAGCCTGGGACAGGGGGCCGGGGAGCTGTTTTTT

V: TRBV28
J: TRBJ2-6
D: TRBD1
CDR3: CASTGQGAGANVLTF
DNA: TGTGCCAGCACCGGACAGGGGGCTGGGGCCAACGTCCTGACTTTC

V: TRBV14
J: TRBJ2-3
D: NA
CDR3: CASSQERLTPTDTQYF
DNA: TGTGCCAGCAGCCAAGAGAGGCTAACCCCCACAGATACGCAGTATTTT

V: TRBV27
J: TRBJ2-7
D: NA
CDR3: CASSSRTDITYEQYF
DNA: TGTGCCAGCAGTTCCAGGACAGACATAACCTACGAGCAGTACTTC

V: TRBV19
J: TRBJ1-5
D: NA
CDR3: CASRTDGGEPQHF
DNA: TGTGCCAGTAGAACCGATGGGGGGGAGCCCCAGCATTTT

V: TRBV28
J: TRBJ2-3
D: NA
CDR3: CASSFRVDTQYF
DNA: TGTGCCAGCAGTTTCAGGGTTGATACGCAGTATTTT

V: TRBV2
J: TRBJ2-5
D: NA
CDR3: CASRNQDETQYF
DNA: TGTGCCAGCAGAAACCAGGATGAGACCCAGTACTTC

V: TRBV29-1
J: TRBJ2-2
D: NA
CDR3: CSVLVGGTGELFF
DNA: TGCAGCGTTCTCGTCGGGGGCACCGGGGAGCTGTTTTTT

V: TRBV7-3
J: TRBJ2-2
D: NA
CDR3: CASSTQANTGELFF
DNA: TGTGCCAGCAGCACACAGGCCAACACCGGGGAGCTGTTTTTT

V: TRBV5-1
J: TRBJ2-7
D: NA
CDR3: CASSLKGVSYEQYF
DNA: TGCGCCAGCAGCTTGAAAGGGGTGTCCTACGAGCAGTACTTC